The clone carrying this T cell receptor beta chain was found a few times. Original handling: Using reference gene primer amplification, nucleated cell counts were estimated. Profiling relied on immunoSEQ multiplex PCR, and the TCRdb table lists in-frame clones only, not all of them. For V, J and clone size, that table is used; D and trimming come from the DNA. The sample has nearly 60,000 clones; more than 75% are singletons. This entry comes from a study of blood T cell repertoires in COVID-19. Study information: Researchers got acute and convalescent COVID-19 samples from the United States, Italy and Spain. PBMCs, B-cell-depleted T cells, or T cells provided the cDNA or gDNA that made up the material.

The CDR3 totals 15 residues. The V gene's germline CDR1 is SGHRS and CDR2 YFSETQ. The ends lost 0 bases at V and 2 bases at J; junction bases unmatched: 5. V and J are TRBV5-1 and TRBJ2-7, with TRBD1 matching 7 bases. The TCR was taken from a man aged 40-49 years with active COVID-19. Material for sequencing was peripheral blood. Here the CDR3 DNA reads TGCGCCAGCAGCTTGGCCGGGACAGTCACCTACGAGCAGTACTTC. This encodes CASSLAGTVTYEQYF.